What follows describes a single TCR beta chain. In the PCR, 60 Vbeta and 13 Jbeta primers were used. The repertoire was sequenced with immunoSEQ multiplex PCR; TCRdb's copy has only in-frame clones and lacks some. The sample lists around 67,000 clones, roughly 74% occurring once. Trimming stripped 1 base from V and 11 bases from J, with 9 bases between. This CDR3 is built from 12 residues. CDR1 SEHNR and CDR2 FQNEAQ come from the germline V gene (reference sequence). The data were obtained in a study of cytomegalovirus exposure and HLA in healthy donors. This TCR was recovered from a woman under 40 in good health and CMV-seropositive. J is TRBJ1-5 and V is TRBV7-9; the D gene is possibly TRBD1 (6 bases). Specimen: PBMCs. The CDR3 DNA follows: TGTGCCAGCAGCTTAGGCAGGACAGCCCAGCATTTT. Translating gives CASSLGRTAQHF.